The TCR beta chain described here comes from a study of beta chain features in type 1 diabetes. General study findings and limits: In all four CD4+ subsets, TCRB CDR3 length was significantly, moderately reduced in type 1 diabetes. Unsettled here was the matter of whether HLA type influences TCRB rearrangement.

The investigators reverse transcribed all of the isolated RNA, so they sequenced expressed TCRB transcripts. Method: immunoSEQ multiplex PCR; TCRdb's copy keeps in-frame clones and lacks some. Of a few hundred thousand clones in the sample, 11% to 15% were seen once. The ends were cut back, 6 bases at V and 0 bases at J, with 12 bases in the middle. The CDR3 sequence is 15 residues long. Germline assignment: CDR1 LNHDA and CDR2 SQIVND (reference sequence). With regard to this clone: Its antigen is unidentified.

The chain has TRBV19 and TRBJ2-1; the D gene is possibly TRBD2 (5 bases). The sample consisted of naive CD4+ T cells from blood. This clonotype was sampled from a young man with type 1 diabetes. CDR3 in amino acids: CASRGFGNSYNEQFF. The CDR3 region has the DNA TGTGCCAGTAGGGGGTTCGGGAACTCCTACAATGAGCAGTTCTTC.